One sample yielded the 12 T cell receptor beta chains listed below, sequenced in a study of Ad26.COV2.S vaccination and SARS-CoV-2 variants. The protocol was immunoSEQ multiplex PCR, while the TCRdb copy is restricted to in-frame clones and leaves out a portion. The repertoire includes about 180,000 clones, roughly nine tenths of them detected once, and around 6.3% sits in the top ten. The material sequenced was peripheral blood, taken after recovery from COVID-19. The receptor set was obtained from a human donor who had recovered from COVID-19.

The V gene is TRBV19, the J gene TRBJ1-2, with a weak D call TRBD1 (6 bases). CDR3 length equals 12 residues. V lost 5 bases, J lost 8 bases, and 12 bases lay in between. CDR1 and CDR2 (germline): LNHDA, SQIVND (reference sequence). The CDR3 is CASSFLDRGYTF. As DNA, the CDR3 is TGTGCCAGTAGTTTCCTTGACAGGGGCTACACCTTC.

The V call is TRBV11-3, the J call TRBJ2-3, with 8 bases that match TRBD2. CDR3 length: 14 residues. Germline V gene sequence: CDR1 SGHNT, CDR2 YENEEA. After removal of 5 bases from V and 3 bases from J, the junction contained 4 bases not matched to a gene. CDR3 protein: CASSLSGITDTQYF. CDR3 DNA: TGTGCCAGCAGCCTTAGCGGGATTACAGATACGCAGTATTTT.

The gene calls are TRBV7-2 and TRBJ2-5, with 14 bases that match TRBD2. The V gene's germline CDR1 is SGHTA and CDR2 FQGNSA. The length of the CDR3 is 17 residues. The V and J ends lost 1 base and 5 bases, in that order; junction bases with no gene match: 6. The CDR3 spells CASSLGRTSGGRETQYF. The CDR3 DNA sequence: TGTGCCAGCAGCTTAGGCCGGACTAGCGGGGGGCGGGAGACCCAGTACTTC.

The V gene is TRBV28, the J gene TRBJ2-7, with 11 nucleotides matching TRBD2. CDR1 and CDR2 (germline): MDHEN, SYDVKM. J was trimmed by 4 bases and V by 5 bases; bases with no gene match: 13. The CDR3 totals 17 residues. The CDR3 sequence: CASSPLLAGGPYYEQYF. Written as DNA, the CDR3 is TGTGCCAGCAGTCCGCTCCTAGCGGGGGGCCCTTATTACGAGCAGTACTTC.

The rearrangement uses TRBV5-4 and TRBJ2-5; 9 bases fit TRBD2. This CDR3 is 15 amino acids long. Germline assignment: CDR1 SGHNT and CDR2 YYREEE (reference sequence). J gave up 2 bases and V 5 bases, and 7 bases lay outside the gene matches. The CDR3 loop is CASSPAGGRQETQYF. DNA of the CDR3: TGTGCCAGCAGTCCAGCGGGGGGAAGACAAGAGACCCAGTACTTC.

The V and J genes are TRBV7-2 and TRBJ2-7; possible D gene TRBD2, 6 bases. The V gene lost 4 bases and the J gene lost 2 bases, with 15 bases spanning the gap. Germline-derived CDR1 and CDR2 are SGHTA and FQGNSA. CDR3 size: 15 residues. The CDR3 coding sequence is TGTGCCAGCAGCTCTAGAGGGGCGGGACCCTACGAGCAGTACTTC. Encoded protein: CASSSRGAGPYEQYF.

V gene TRBV4-1 combines with J gene TRBJ2-5; D gene unclear. CDR1 and CDR2 (germline): MGHRA, YSYEKL. V gave up 3 bases and J gave up 2 bases, with 16 bases separating them. CDR3 size: 16 residues. CDR3 amino acids: CASSHGPRPVQETQYF. CDR3 nucleotides: TGCGCCAGCAGCCACGGCCCCCGGCCAGTTCAAGAGACCCAGTACTTC.

The chain employs TRBV7-2 and TRBJ2-3, with 7 bases matching TRBD1. The CDR3 is made up of 15 amino acids. The V and J ends lost 4 bases and 3 bases, in that order; junction bases with no gene match: 7. Per germline, CDR1 SGHTA and CDR2 FQGNSA. The CDR3 DNA reads TGTGCCAGCAGCTGGAAGGGGGCCGGGACAGATACGCAGTATTTT. Amino acids: CASSWKGAGTDTQYF.

This chain joins TRBV9 and TRBJ2-7, with 10 nucleotides matching TRBD2. The ends lost 2 bases at V and 2 bases at J; junction bases unmatched: 1. CDR3 length: 14 amino acids. CDR1 is SGDLS and CDR2 is YYNGEE in the germline V gene. Here the CDR3 DNA reads TGTGCCAGCAGCGTTCTAGCGGGGGCCTACGAGCAGTACTTC. Amino acid sequence: CASSVLAGAYEQYF.

This clone was recorded only once. CDR3 sequence reads: CASSVAPDGGLSPLHF. For the CDR3, the DNA is TGTGCCAGCAGCGTAGCCCCGGATGGGGGGCTTTCACCCCTCCACTTT. This sequence joins TRBV9 and TRBJ1-6; D may be TRBD1 (6 bases). Trimming left V 0 bases short and J 9 bases short, with 16 bases between. Germline V CDR1 and CDR2: SGDLS, YYNGEE. There are 16 residues in the CDR3.

The chain combines TRBV24-1 with TRBJ2-1, with 12 bases lining up with TRBD2. CDR1 KGHDR and CDR2 SFDVKD come from the germline V gene. The CDR3 runs 15 residues. The trim removed 1 base at V and 12 bases at J, leaving 6 bases unmatched. CDR3 coding DNA: TGTGCCACCAGTGATTTTTCTAGCGGGGGGGCCGGGCAGTTCTTC. Its protein is CATSDFSSGGAGQFF.

V is TRBV27 and J is TRBJ2-7, with TRBD1 matching 9 bases. The CDR3 runs 14 residues. Losses at the gene ends were 5 bases for V and 1 base for J; bases not matched to a gene: 3. Germline CDR1 and CDR2: MNHEY and SMNVEV (reference sequence). The DNA of the CDR3 is TGTGCCAGCAGTCGTGGGACAGGGTCCTACGAGCAGTACTTC. Protein product: CASSRGTGSYEQYF.